The 12 T cell receptor beta chains given below trace back to one sample, sequenced in a study of T-cell memory formation after mild COVID-19. TCRdb ran MiXCR on the 5' RACE reads and lists one entry per CDR3 protein. The data show fewer than 450,000 distinct CDR3 sequences, roughly 21% seen once. Sample: PBMCs or a T cell subset sorted from them (not recorded which). The receptors originated from an adult woman who had mild COVID-19 (a few samples of this study predate the infection). Cell type and time point are not known.

This clonotype was observed a few times. The chain couples TRBV6-6 to TRBJ1-6; D remains unclear. Trimming pared 4 bases from V and 1 base from J, leaving 2 bases between. This CDR3 is 13 amino acids long. Germline CDR1 reads MNHNY; CDR2 reads SVGAGI (reference sequence). CDR3 DNA: TGTGCCAGCAGTTCATCCTATAATTCACCCCTCCACTTT. It yields the protein CASSSSYNSPLHF.

The rearrangement joins TRBV18 to TRBJ2-5; D is possibly TRBD2 (5 bases). V was shortened by 3 bases and J by 0 bases, with 14 bases between the two germline ends. The CDR3 has 16 amino acids. CDR1 is KGHSH, CDR2 LQKENI, per germline. CDR3 DNA sequence: TGTGCCAGCTCACCCGAAATCCGGGAAGACCAAGAGACCCAGTACTTC. Residues: CASSPEIREDQETQYF.

To note about this clonotype: Germline and junction disagree at one end, which may indicate a read error. This chain connects TRBV2 to TRBJ2-4; no reliable D call. Looked up from germline, CDR1 is SNHLY and CDR2 is FYNNEI. The CDR3 sequence is 16 residues long. CDR3 nucleotide sequence: TGTGCCAGCAGTCTTCAGTCGATCCGCAGACCAAAAACATTCAGTTTC. This translates into CASSLQSIRRPKTFSF.

This clonotype was counted many times. The V gene is TRBV9, the J gene TRBJ2-7, with 8 bases aligning to TRBD2. CDR3 length: 17 amino acids. Losses at the gene ends were 4 bases for V and 5 bases for J; bases not matched to a gene: 17. Germline V gene lookup returns CDR1 SGDLS and CDR2 YYNGEE. The CDR3, as DNA: TGTGCCAGCAGCAACCGGGGCCGGAGCGGGAGTCCTGACGAGCAGTACTTC. This translates into CASSNRGRSGSPDEQYF.

The chain uses TRBV5-6 and TRBJ2-7, with D possibly TRBD2 on 6 matching bases. Trimming removed 4 bases from V and 9 bases from J, with 23 bases in between. Per germline, CDR1 SGHDT and CDR2 YYEEEE. The CDR3 has 15 residues. The CDR3 DNA reads TGTGCCAGCAGCAGGTCGGGGGTTCCAGGTTCGTCGCAGTACTTC. Encoded protein: CASSRSGVPGSSQYF.

This sequence joins TRBV18 and TRBJ1-2, with a possible D match to TRBD1 (6 bases). Germline values: CDR1 KGHSH, CDR2 LQKENI. The V and J ends lost 2 bases and 6 bases respectively, with 10 bases between them. The CDR3 consists of 13 residues. CDR3 coding DNA: TGTGCCAGCTCACCAGAACAGGGCCATGGCTACACCTTC. It codes for CASSPEQGHGYTF.

The CDR3 loop reads CSARDPAGQNTEAFF. CDR3 DNA: TGCAGTGCTAGAGATCCGGCAGGGCAGAACACTGAAGCTTTCTTT. The rearrangement joins TRBV20-1 to TRBJ1-1; D is perhaps TRBD1 (5 bases). V lost 0 bases and J 1 base, leaving 12 bases between the germline ends. Germline assignment: CDR1 DFQATT and CDR2 SNEGSKA (reference sequence). The CDR3 runs to 15 residues.

This clonotype was seen a few times. CDR3 amino acids: CASSSWTGETSTDTQYF. The DNA for the CDR3 is TGTGCCAGCAGCTCGTGGACAGGGGAAACTAGCACAGATACGCAGTATTTT. The V call is TRBV7-6, the J call TRBJ2-3, with TRBD1 matching over 9 bases. Germline V gene lookup returns CDR1 SGHVS and CDR2 FNYEAQ. The CDR3 runs 17 residues. V shed 4 bases and J 0 bases; nucleotides not matched to a gene: 8. The complete variable domain, with remaining parts taken from reference TRBV7-6 and TRBJ2-3, reads GAGVSQSPRYKVTKRGQDVALRCDPISGHVSLYWYRQALGQGPEFLTYFNYEAQQDKSGLPNDRFSAERPEGSISTLTIQRTEQRDSAMYRCASSSWTGETSTDTQYFGPGTRLTVL.

This clonotype was counted only a few times. This chain connects TRBV24-1 to TRBJ2-7; D gene unclear. The CDR3 runs to 13 residues. Per germline, CDR1 KGHDR and CDR2 SFDVKD. V was pared by 3 bases and J by 4 bases, with 9 bases between. Written as DNA, the CDR3 is TGTGCCACCAGTGATGCCACCCTGTACGAGCAGTACTTC. This codes for CATSDATLYEQYF.

This clonotype showed up just once. The genes are TRBV7-2 and TRBJ2-1, with no clear D. CDR1 and CDR2 (germline): SGHTA, FQGNSA. The CDR3 consists of 12 residues. Trimming cost V 3 bases and J 8 bases, with 8 bases left between them. Here the CDR3 DNA reads TGTGCCAGCAGCTTCCCGAGATATGAGCAGTTCTTC. Its translation: CASSFPRYEQFF.

This clonotype was counted many times. One junction end does not reproduce the germline sequence, and a read error may be involved. V is TRBV2 and J is TRBJ2-4, with 7 bases that match TRBD2. This CDR3 region has 14 residues. CDR1 and CDR2 from the germline V gene are SNHLY and FYNNEI. CDR3 bases: TGTGCCAGCAGGGAAGCGGGACTGGTGAGCATTCAGTACTTC. The encoded protein is CASREAGLVSIQYF.

This clonotype has a handful of counts. The rearrangement links TRBV25-1 to TRBJ2-7; D not resolved. CDR3 size: 13 residues. Germline CDR1 and CDR2: MGHDK and SYGVNS. V was cut by 6 bases and J by 2 bases, with 11 bases left in between. CDR3 in DNA: TGTGCCAGCAGAGAAGCAGGCGCCTACGAGCAGTACTTC. Translating it yields CASREAGAYEQYF.